Each of the 32 T cell receptor beta chains below was sequenced from the same sample in a study of blood T cell repertoires in COVID-19. TCRdb's copy holds only in-frame clones and misses some; the assay was immunoSEQ multiplex PCR. The table records under 350,000 clones, roughly 85% of them present only once. The material sequenced was peripheral blood. These receptors originate from a human donor in a cohort sampled during active COVID-19.

V gene TRBV30 combines with J gene TRBJ2-7; 15 bases match TRBD2. Trimming cost V 2 bases and J 3 bases; bases outside gene matches: 2. This CDR3 is built from 15 residues. From germline, CDR1 is GTSNPN and CDR2 SVGIG (reference sequence). CDR3 sequence reads: CAWSTGLAGGYEQYF. The DNA of the CDR3 is TGTGCCTGGAGTACGGGACTAGCGGGGGGCTACGAGCAGTACTTC.

The DNA of the CDR3 is TGTGCCAGCAGCCAAGATAGGGGTTTCTCCTACGAGCAGTACTTC. It is translated as CASSQDRGFSYEQYF. The chain has TRBV3-1 (or the pseudogene TRBV3-2) and TRBJ2-7; tentative D call: TRBD1 (5 bases). The CDR3 covers 15 residues. Germline V gene sequence: CDR1 LGHDT, CDR2 YNNKEL (reference sequence). V lost 0 bases, J lost 0 bases, and 9 bases lay in between.

This clone was picked up one time. The chain carries TRBV9 and TRBJ2-1; 12 nucleotides match TRBD2. CDR3 length: 18 amino acids. J gave up 0 bases and V 0 bases, and 4 bases lay outside the gene matches. The germline V gene has CDR1 SGDLS and CDR2 YYNGEE. The CDR3 is CASSVVTSGGSSYNEQFF. The CDR3 DNA reads TGTGCCAGCAGCGTAGTAACTAGCGGGGGGAGCTCCTACAATGAGCAGTTCTTC.

This sequence joins TRBV24-1 and TRBJ2-2; D gene uncertain. This CDR3 spans 14 amino acids. CDR1 and CDR2 (germline): KGHDR, SFDVKD. V lost 3 bases and J lost 9, with 13 bases in between. As DNA, the CDR3 is TGTGCCACCAGTGATCCCGCGAGGTCCCGGGAGCTGTTTTTT. It specifies CATSDPARSRELFF.

The rearrangement links TRBV30 to TRBJ2-7; D call uncertain. This CDR3 has 11 residues. Germline V gene lookup returns CDR1 GTSNPN and CDR2 SVGIG (reference sequence). V was shortened by 4 bases and J by 2 bases, with 6 bases between the two germline ends. The CDR3, as DNA: TGTGCCTGGACTAAGACCTACGAGCAGTACTTC. Protein sequence: CAWTKTYEQYF.

The chain joins TRBV6-1 to TRBJ2-1, with D tentatively TRBD1 (6 bases). V was pared by 0 bases and J by 7 bases, with 10 bases between. CDR1 is MNHNS, CDR2 SASEGT, per germline. This CDR3 has 14 amino acids. The CDR3 here is CASSEAGAGNEQFF. The DNA of the CDR3 is TGTGCCAGCAGTGAAGCGGGGGCAGGAAATGAGCAGTTCTTC.

V is TRBV19 and J is TRBJ1-1, with D hard to call. Between the trimmed V and J ends, which lost 4 bases and 11 bases, there was a span of 14 bases. This CDR3 is built from 12 residues. The germline gives CDR1 LNHDA, CDR2 SQIVND (reference sequence). CDR3 coding DNA: TGTGCCAGTAGTACCCGAAACGGACTTGCTTTCTTT. It translates to CASSTRNGLAFF. The complete variable domain, with remaining parts taken from reference TRBV19 and TRBJ1-1, reads DGGITQSPKYLFRKEGQNVTLSCEQNLNHDAMYWYRQDPGQGLRLIYYSQIVNDFQKGDIAEGYSVSREKKESFPLTVTSAQKNPTAFYLCASSTRNGLAFFGQGTRLTVV.

The rearrangement links TRBV27 to TRBJ1-6, with 9 bases that match TRBD1. V lost 5 bases and J lost 6; bases outside the gene matches: 5. This CDR3 has 15 residues. Germline V gene data show CDR1 as MNHEY and CDR2 as SMNVEV (reference sequence). CDR3 nucleotide sequence: TGTGCCAGCAGTACTACAGGGGGCGGTAATTCACCCCTCCACTTT. This encodes CASSTTGGGNSPLHF.

This clone was observed a few times. The gene calls are TRBV4-2 and TRBJ1-2, with D unresolved. The CDR3 totals 15 residues. CDR1 is LGHNA and CDR2 is YNFKEQ in the germline V gene. V shed 4 bases and J shed 8 bases, with 20 bases lying between them. CDR3 bases: TGTGCCAGCAGCCCTATTCTGACTCTACCGGAGGGCTACACCTTC. Protein product: CASSPILTLPEGYTF.

The sample holds a few counts of this clone. The rearrangement joins TRBV7-3 to TRBJ1-1, with D perhaps TRBD1 (5 bases). CDR3 length: 16 residues. Trimming left V 1 base short and J 1 base short, with 13 bases between. The V gene's germline CDR1 is SGHTA and CDR2 FQGTGA. For the CDR3, the DNA is TGTGCCAGCAGCTTAAGGCCCGACAGACAGAACACTGAAGCTTTCTTT. It yields the protein CASSLRPDRQNTEAFF.

V and J are TRBV6-5 and TRBJ1-1, with a weak D call TRBD1 (5 bases). The V and J ends lost 6 bases and 7 bases respectively, with 21 bases between them. The length of the CDR3 is 15 residues. The V gene's germline CDR1 is MNHEY and CDR2 SVGAGI. Here the CDR3 DNA reads TGTGCCAGCAGCACGGCCAGGGATATAGGCGGTGAAGCTTTCTTT. This sequence encodes CASSTARDIGGEAFF.

This chain connects TRBV2 to TRBJ1-5; 9 bases are a match to TRBD1. The V and J ends lost 6 bases and 0 bases, in that order; junction bases with no gene match: 9. The CDR3 contains 17 residues. The germline CDR1 and CDR2 sequences are SNHLY and FYNNEI. The CDR3 region is CASSPGQGLYSNQPQHF. The DNA of the CDR3 is TGTGCCAGCAGCCCGGGACAGGGCCTTTATAGCAATCAGCCCCAGCATTTT.

In its sample, this clone was seen a few times. The chain employs TRBV21-1 and TRBJ1-2; the table's TRBD1 call for D was not verified on the DNA. TRBV21-1 is described as a pseudogene. CDR3 length equals 15 residues. The CDR3 region has the DNA TGTGCCAGCAGCAAAGGCCTGGGACAGAAGTTTCGCTACACCTTC. Its protein is CASSKGLGQKFRYTF.

The DNA for the CDR3 is TGTGCCATCAGTGACAGGGGAGGGGACACCGGGGAGCTGTTTTTT. Amino acids: CAISDRGGDTGELFF. The chain recombines TRBV10-3 with TRBJ2-2, with D tentatively TRBD2 (7 bases). CDR1 ENHRY and CDR2 SYGVKD come from the germline V gene. Trimming pared 3 bases from V and 3 bases from J, leaving 11 bases between. The CDR3 spans 15 residues.

The chain joins TRBV12-5 to TRBJ2-7, with 9 bases identical to TRBD2. CDR3 length: 14 amino acids. In germline, CDR1 is LGHNT, CDR2 FRNRAP. V was pared by 8 bases and J by 4 bases, with 9 bases of the junction left unmatched. The CDR3 coding sequence is TGTGCTAGTTCAGTAGCGGGGGCCTCATACGAGCAGTACTTC. Protein: CASSVAGASYEQYF.

The rearrangement uses TRBV15 and TRBJ2-1; possibly TRBD1 for D (6 bases). The CDR3 totals 12 residues. Trimming left V 5 bases short and J 5 bases short, with 7 bases between. Looked up from germline, CDR1 is LNHNV and CDR2 is YYDKDF (reference sequence). Here the CDR3 DNA reads TGTGCCACCAGCTGGACAGACAATGAGCAGTTCTTC. The encoded protein is CATSWTDNEQFF.

The CDR3 DNA sequence: TGCGCCAGCAGCCAAGATCGACAGGGGGAGTATGGCTACACCTTC. This encodes CASSQDRQGEYGYTF. The chain uses TRBV4-1 and TRBJ1-2; 9 bases are shared with TRBD1. The CDR3 loop spans 15 amino acids. Germline values: CDR1 MGHRA, CDR2 YSYEKL. After removal of 0 bases from V and 5 bases from J, the junction contained 4 bases not matched to a gene.

CDR3 amino acids: CASSAGQGPNQPQHF. The CDR3 coding sequence is TGTGCCAGCAGTGCCGGACAGGGGCCCAATCAGCCCCAGCATTTT. The chain joins TRBV7-9 to TRBJ1-5, with TRBD1 identical over 9 bases. CDR1 is SEHNR, CDR2 FQNEAQ, per germline (reference sequence). This CDR3 is built from 15 residues. J lost 3 bases, V lost 6 bases, and 6 bases had no gene match. The full variable domain, completed using reference TRBV7-9 and TRBJ1-5, is DTGVSQNPRHKITKRGQNVTFRCDPISEHNRLYWYRQTLGQGPEFLTYFQNEAQLEKSRLLSDRFSAERPKGSFSTLEIQRTEQGDSAMYLCASSAGQGPNQPQHFGDGTRLSIL.

The V and J genes are TRBV5-1 and TRBJ2-3; D gene ambiguous. In germline, CDR1 is SGHRS, CDR2 YFSETQ. The length of the CDR3 is 11 residues. Trimming cost V 3 bases and J 9 bases, with 8 bases left between them. The CDR3 region has the DNA TGCGCCAGCAGCTCCAGGCAAACGCAGTATTTT. Its protein product is CASSSRQTQYF.

The chain employs TRBV27 and TRBJ2-7, with 9 bases identical to TRBD1. Trimming took 6 bases from V and 8 from J; bases not matched to a gene: 14. Looked up from germline, CDR1 is MNHEY and CDR2 is SMNVEV (reference sequence). CDR3 size: 15 residues. CDR3 region: CASREPRQGVSKQYF. Written as DNA, the CDR3 is TGTGCCAGCAGGGAACCTCGACAGGGGGTGTCGAAGCAGTACTTC.

This chain links TRBV10-3 with TRBJ2-1, with 10 bases lining up with TRBD1. Germline V CDR1 and CDR2: ENHRY, SYGVKD. This CDR3 region has 15 residues. Trimming took 5 bases from V and 4 from J; bases not matched to a gene: 5. In DNA, the CDR3 is TGTGCCATCAGTACAAGACAGGGGGCATACAATGAGCAGTTCTTC. Its protein is CAISTRQGAYNEQFF.

The count of this clone is one. V and J are TRBV18 and TRBJ2-1; TRBD2 matches at 10 bases. This CDR3 is 17 amino acids long. Looked up from germline, CDR1 is KGHSH and CDR2 is LQKENI. V shed 8 bases and J 3 bases; nucleotides not matched to a gene: 13. CDR3 amino acids: CASARDLAGGLYNEQFF. The CDR3 nucleotides are TGTGCCAGCGCCCGCGATTTAGCGGGGGGCCTCTACAATGAGCAGTTCTTC.

The J gene is TRBJ2-3, the V gene TRBV6-4; D might be TRBD2 (5 bases). Trimming took off 5 bases at V and 1 base at J, with 10 bases between the two ends. From germline, CDR1 is MRHNA and CDR2 SNTAGT. The CDR3 length is 14 residues. CDR3 DNA sequence: TGTGCCAGCAGTCGGGGTAGCGGCACAGATACGCAGTATTTT. The encoded protein is CASSRGSGTDTQYF.

The J gene is TRBJ2-2, the V gene TRBV7-2; D not certain. The V gene lost 2 bases and the J gene lost 6 bases, with 7 bases spanning the gap. The germline gives CDR1 SGHTA, CDR2 FQGNSA. The CDR3 is 13 residues long. CDR3 sequence reads: CASSLFRAGELFF. In nucleotides, the CDR3 is TGTGCCAGCAGCTTATTTCGCGCCGGGGAGCTGTTTTTT.

CDR3: CAIRGDRGIYNEQFF. DNA of the CDR3: TGTGCCATCAGGGGGGACAGGGGAATATACAATGAGCAGTTCTTC. The chain employs TRBV10-3 and TRBJ2-1, with 10 nucleotides matching TRBD1. V lost 6 bases to trimming and J lost 4 bases; unmatched junction nucleotides: 6. Germline V gene sequence: CDR1 ENHRY, CDR2 SYGVKD. This CDR3 comprises 15 residues.

The chain carries TRBV11-2 and TRBJ2-2, with TRBD2 as a possible D gene (6 bases). The CDR3 is made up of 15 amino acids. The ends were cut back, 3 bases at V and 2 bases at J, with 10 bases in the middle. Germline assignment: CDR1 SGHAT and CDR2 FQNNGV. The DNA for the CDR3 is TGTGCCAGCAGCTTGACGGGACTTAACACCGGGGAGCTGTTTTTT. Its protein is CASSLTGLNTGELFF.

This chain connects TRBV6-1 to TRBJ1-3; D uncertain. Trimming removed 2 bases at V and 0 bases at J, with 5 bases between. The germline CDR1 and CDR2 sequences are MNHNS and SASEGT. The CDR3 is 14 amino acids. This CDR3 reads CASSEPGSGNTIYF. CDR3 nucleotides: TGTGCCAGCAGTGAACCGGGCTCTGGAAACACCATATATTTT.

V gene TRBV9 combines with J gene TRBJ1-2, with 9 bases identical to TRBD1. The J segment lost 0 bases and the V segment lost 0 bases, leaving 9 bases of the junction unmatched. Germline lookup yields CDR1 SGDLS and CDR2 YYNGEE. The CDR3 has 18 residues. CDR3 in DNA: TGTGCCAGCAGCGTAGCTGGGACAGGGTTCCGAGCTAACTATGGCTACACCTTC. It is translated as CASSVAGTGFRANYGYTF.

The sample holds one count of this clone. The chain links TRBV19 to TRBJ2-1, with a weak D call TRBD2 (5 bases). The CDR3 has 16 amino acids. Trimming cost V 1 base and J 6 bases, with 16 bases left between them. Germline-derived CDR1 and CDR2 are LNHDA and SQIVND (reference sequence). The CDR3 DNA follows: TGTGCCAGTAGTATAGCCCCGAGGACTTTTGGCAATGAGCAGTTCTTC. Residues: CASSIAPRTFGNEQFF.

This clone was recorded only once. This rearrangement joins TRBV5-6 to TRBJ2-2, with 9 positions matching TRBD1. This CDR3 spans 16 amino acids. Germline assignment: CDR1 SGHDT and CDR2 YYEEEE. J lost 3 bases, V lost 5 bases, and 8 bases had no gene match. Written as DNA, the CDR3 is TGTGCCAGCAGGAGGGACAGGGAAACCTACACCGGGGAGCTGTTTTTT. Translation: CASRRDRETYTGELFF. Complete variable domain (other parts from reference TRBV5-6 and TRBJ2-2): DAGVTQSPTHLIKTRGQQVTLRCSPKSGHDTVSWYQQALGQGPQFIFQYYEEEERQRGNFPDRFSGHQFPNYSSELNVNALLLGDSALYLCASRRDRETYTGELFFGEGSRLTVL.

The genes are TRBV11-1 and TRBJ2-5; D is undetermined. Trimming cost V 2 bases and J 2 bases, with 6 bases left between them. Germline CDR1 is SGHAT and CDR2 is FQDESV (reference sequence). The CDR3 covers 13 residues. CDR3 loop: CASSLRGQETQYF. The DNA of the CDR3 is TGTGCCAGCAGCTTAAGAGGACAAGAGACCCAGTACTTC. The entire variable domain, with the rest obtained from reference TRBV11-1 and TRBJ2-5, is as follows: EAEVAQSPRYKITEKSQAVAFWCDPISGHATLYWYRQILGQGPELLVQFQDESVVDDSQLPKDRFSAERLKGVDSTLKIQPAELGDSAMYLCASSLRGQETQYFGPGTRLLVL.

This chain links TRBV7-8 with TRBJ2-1; tentative D call: TRBD1 (5 bases). Germline V CDR1 and CDR2: SGHVS, FQNEAQ. The CDR3 is made up of 15 amino acids. Trimming pared 5 bases from V and 9 bases from J, leaving 20 bases between. CDR3 residues: CASSLSQGPPIEQFF. In nucleotides, the CDR3 is TGTGCCAGCAGCCTCTCGCAGGGTCCCCCAATTGAGCAGTTCTTC.